A selection of T cell receptor beta chains follows, all from one sample in a study of blood T cell repertoires in COVID-19. Only in-frame clones appear in the TCRdb table, and some are missing; sequencing was by immunoSEQ multiplex PCR. The sample lists 310,000 or so clones, 80% to 90% occurring once. The sample taken for sequencing was PBMCs or T cells enriched from blood (not recorded which). These receptors came from a woman between 18 and 30 years old who had recovered from COVID-19. Both conserved end residues are part of each CDR3. Each record gives: clone size, J gene, D gene, V gene, CDR3 protein, CDR3 DNA. The D gene is left open where the match is weak. Some rows mark clone size as missing; the rest say once, few, many or name a class of expanded clone.

abundance: NA; j_gene: TRBJ2-2; d_gene: NA; v_gene: TRBV5-6; CDR3aa: CASSLAGRLTGELFF; CDR3nt: TGTGCCAGCAGCTTGGCAGGGCGGCTCACCGGGGAGCTGTTTTTT
abundance: NA; j_gene: TRBJ1-1; d_gene: TRBD1; v_gene: TRBV3-1/TRBV3-2; CDR3aa: CASSQWTGGAGAFF; CDR3nt: TGTGCCAGCAGCCAATGGACAGGGGGCGCCGGGGCTTTCTTT
abundance: NA; j_gene: TRBJ2-2; d_gene: NA; v_gene: TRBV7-9; CDR3aa: CASSPMDSHPNTGELFF; CDR3nt: TGTGCCAGCAGCCCGATGGACAGCCACCCGAACACCGGGGAGCTGTTTTTT
abundance: NA; j_gene: TRBJ1-1; d_gene: NA; v_gene: TRBV29-1; CDR3aa: CSHRVATEAFF; CDR3nt: TGCAGCCACAGGGTGGCCACTGAAGCTTTCTTT
abundance: NA; j_gene: TRBJ2-4; d_gene: TRBD2; v_gene: TRBV20-1; CDR3aa: CSASGTSGSHSPYF; CDR3nt: TGCAGTGCTAGTGGGACTAGCGGGAGTCACTCTCCGTACTTC
abundance: NA; j_gene: TRBJ1-2; d_gene: NA; v_gene: TRBV20-1; CDR3aa: CSARVSGYTF; CDR3nt: TGCAGTGCTAGAGTTAGCGGCTACACCTTC
abundance: NA; j_gene: TRBJ2-7; d_gene: NA; v_gene: TRBV4-1; CDR3aa: CASSQVGASYEQYF; CDR3nt: TGCGCCAGCAGCCAAGTAGGGGCCTCCTACGAGCAGTACTTC
abundance: NA; j_gene: TRBJ1-4; d_gene: NA; v_gene: TRBV7-6; CDR3aa: CASSLGHIATNEKLFF; CDR3nt: TGTGCCAGCAGCTTAGGGCACATTGCAACTAATGAAAAACTGTTTTTT
abundance: NA; j_gene: TRBJ2-3; d_gene: TRBD2; v_gene: TRBV9; CDR3aa: CASSVQLAITDTQYF; CDR3nt: TGTGCCAGCAGCGTACAACTAGCGATCACAGATACGCAGTATTTT
abundance: NA; j_gene: TRBJ1-2; d_gene: TRBD1; v_gene: TRBV4-3; CDR3aa: CASSQDVTGPSNYGYTF; CDR3nt: TGCGCCAGCAGCCAAGACGTGACAGGGCCATCTAACTATGGCTACACCTTC
abundance: many; j_gene: TRBJ2-1; d_gene: TRBD2; v_gene: TRBV3-1/TRBV3-2; CDR3aa: CASSQDAVLAGGLNEQFF; CDR3nt: TGTGCCAGCAGCCAAGATGCCGTCCTAGCGGGAGGGCTTAATGAGCAGTTCTTC
abundance: few; j_gene: TRBJ2-1; d_gene: TRBD2; v_gene: TRBV25-1; CDR3aa: CASRGRGRTGEQFF; CDR3nt: TGTGCCAGCAGGGGGAGGGGACGAACGGGTGAGCAGTTCTTC
abundance: NA; j_gene: TRBJ2-3; d_gene: TRBD2; v_gene: TRBV28; CDR3aa: CASSFPGTSPRAQYF; CDR3nt: TGTGCCAGCAGTTTCCCCGGGACTAGCCCTAGGGCGCAGTATTTT
abundance: NA; j_gene: TRBJ1-2; d_gene: NA; v_gene: TRBV6-5; CDR3aa: CASSPTGNRGYTF; CDR3nt: TGTGCCAGCAGCCCAACAGGGAATCGTGGCTACACCTTC
abundance: NA; j_gene: TRBJ2-5; d_gene: TRBD2; v_gene: TRBV19; CDR3aa: CASSLRGGRETQYF; CDR3nt: TGTGCCAGTAGTTTGCGGGGGGGCAGGGAGACCCAGTACTTC
abundance: NA; j_gene: TRBJ2-3; d_gene: NA; v_gene: TRBV18; CDR3aa: CASSPPSGGDTQYF; CDR3nt: TGTGCCAGCTCACCACCGAGTGGGGGGGATACGCAGTATTTT
abundance: NA; j_gene: TRBJ2-5; d_gene: NA; v_gene: TRBV2; CDR3aa: CASREGFQETQYF; CDR3nt: TGTGCCAGCAGAGAGGGATTTCAAGAGACCCAGTACTTC
abundance: NA; j_gene: TRBJ2-1; d_gene: NA; v_gene: TRBV6-5; CDR3aa: CASTVASNPYNEQFF; CDR3nt: TGTGCCAGCACCGTGGCTAGCAATCCCTACAATGAGCAGTTCTTC
abundance: NA; j_gene: TRBJ2-7; d_gene: TRBD2; v_gene: TRBV28; CDR3aa: CASSFLVTSGRYEQYF; CDR3nt: TGTGCCAGCAGTTTTTTGGTAACTAGCGGGAGATACGAGCAGTACTTC
abundance: NA; j_gene: TRBJ2-7; d_gene: TRBD2; v_gene: TRBV9; CDR3aa: CASSGGLAGLTSYEQYF; CDR3nt: TGTGCCAGCAGCGGGGGACTAGCGGGCCTTACTTCCTACGAGCAGTACTTC
abundance: NA; j_gene: TRBJ1-1; d_gene: TRBD1; v_gene: TRBV5-5; CDR3aa: CASSLGQPNTEAFF; CDR3nt: TGTGCCAGCAGCCTGGGACAGCCGAACACTGAAGCTTTCTTT
abundance: NA; j_gene: TRBJ1-2; d_gene: TRBD1; v_gene: TRBV13; CDR3aa: CASRKGAGYGYTF; CDR3nt: TGTGCCAGCCGAAAGGGGGCGGGCTATGGCTACACCTTC
abundance: once; j_gene: TRBJ2-5; d_gene: TRBD2; v_gene: TRBV7-9; CDR3aa: CASSPRTSGEAWAQYF; CDR3nt: TGTGCCAGCAGCCCCCGGACTAGCGGGGAGGCCTGGGCCCAGTACTTC
abundance: NA; j_gene: TRBJ1-1; d_gene: NA; v_gene: TRBV7-6; CDR3aa: CASSPRTREDTEAFF; CDR3nt: TGTGCCAGCAGCCCCCGGACAAGGGAGGACACTGAAGCTTTCTTT
abundance: NA; j_gene: TRBJ2-3; d_gene: TRBD2; v_gene: TRBV7-8; CDR3aa: CASSLQRGGRDTQYF; CDR3nt: TGTGCCAGCAGCTTACAGCGGGGGGGCAGAGATACGCAGTATTTT
abundance: NA; j_gene: TRBJ2-1; d_gene: TRBD2; v_gene: TRBV28; CDR3aa: CASSLLLAASYNEQFF; CDR3nt: TGTGCCAGCAGTTTATTACTAGCGGCGTCCTACAATGAGCAGTTCTTC
abundance: NA; j_gene: TRBJ2-3; d_gene: TRBD2; v_gene: TRBV7-8; CDR3aa: CASSLGPGASGRASTDTQYF; CDR3nt: TGTGCCAGCAGCTTAGGACCCGGGGCTAGCGGGAGGGCCAGCACAGATACGCAGTATTTT
abundance: NA; j_gene: TRBJ2-1; d_gene: TRBD2; v_gene: TRBV11-2; CDR3aa: CASSSASGRDSSEQFF; CDR3nt: TGTGCCAGCAGCTCCGCTAGCGGGAGGGACAGTAGTGAGCAGTTCTTC
abundance: NA; j_gene: TRBJ2-3; d_gene: TRBD2; v_gene: TRBV4-3; CDR3aa: CASSQKNRYGRAADTQYF; CDR3nt: TGCGCCAGCAGCCAGAAAAACCGCTACGGGAGGGCCGCAGATACGCAGTATTTT
abundance: NA; j_gene: TRBJ1-5; d_gene: NA; v_gene: TRBV1; CDR3aa: CTSSQRGTGSTSNQPQHF; CDR3nt: TGCACCAGCAGCCAACGAGGCACAGGGTCGACCAGCAATCAGCCCCAGCATTTT
abundance: NA; j_gene: TRBJ1-1; d_gene: TRBD1; v_gene: TRBV10-2; CDR3aa: CASKVGGTGRDRLHSFF; CDR3nt: TGCGCCAGCAAAGTGGGAGGAACTGGACGGGACAGGCTTCATTCTTTCTTT
abundance: NA; j_gene: TRBJ1-1; d_gene: NA; v_gene: TRBV10-2; CDR3aa: CASGLSGPMNTEAFF; CDR3nt: TGCGCCAGCGGGCTCTCTGGGCCGATGAACACTGAAGCTTTCTTT
abundance: NA; j_gene: TRBJ1-1; d_gene: TRBD1; v_gene: TRBV18; CDR3aa: CASSSDRENTEAFF; CDR3nt: TGTGCCAGCTCTTCCGACAGGGAGAACACTGAAGCTTTCTTT
abundance: NA; j_gene: TRBJ2-7; d_gene: NA; v_gene: TRBV19; CDR3aa: CASSTTGLRQYF; CDR3nt: TGTGCCAGTAGTACAACGGGACTCCGGCAGTACTTC
abundance: NA; j_gene: TRBJ1-1; d_gene: NA; v_gene: TRBV30; CDR3aa: CAWTRGGDPSVSFF; CDR3nt: TGTGCCTGGACCCGAGGGGGGGATCCTTCGGTATCTTTCTTT
abundance: NA; j_gene: TRBJ1-4; d_gene: NA; v_gene: TRBV10-2; CDR3aa: CASSDGLAGEKLFF; CDR3nt: TGCGCCAGCAGTGACGGCTTGGCCGGGGAAAAACTGTTTTTT
abundance: NA; j_gene: TRBJ1-2; d_gene: NA; v_gene: TRBV19; CDR3aa: CASIPDRMWGYTF; CDR3nt: TGTGCCAGTATACCCGACAGGATGTGGGGCTACACCTTC
abundance: NA; j_gene: TRBJ2-3; d_gene: TRBD1; v_gene: TRBV7-9; CDR3aa: CASSWTQGARTDTQYF; CDR3nt: TGTGCCAGCAGCTGGACACAGGGGGCGCGCACAGATACGCAGTATTTT
abundance: NA; j_gene: TRBJ1-1; d_gene: TRBD1; v_gene: TRBV7-3; CDR3aa: CASSPGQGGKAFF; CDR3nt: TGTGCCAGCAGCCCAGGACAGGGTGGGAAAGCTTTCTTT
abundance: NA; j_gene: TRBJ2-7; d_gene: TRBD2; v_gene: TRBV5-4; CDR3aa: CASSLGLAGSAEQYF; CDR3nt: TGTGCCAGCAGCTTGGGACTAGCGGGATCCGCCGAGCAGTACTTC
abundance: NA; j_gene: TRBJ2-5; d_gene: TRBD2; v_gene: TRBV4-2; CDR3aa: CASSQDLAGETQYF; CDR3nt: TGTGCCAGCAGCCAAGATCTAGCGGGAGAGACCCAGTACTTC
abundance: NA; j_gene: TRBJ1-1; d_gene: NA; v_gene: TRBV3-1/TRBV3-2; CDR3aa: CASSQGRRAFF; CDR3nt: TGTGCCAGCAGCCAGGGCAGAAGAGCTTTCTTT